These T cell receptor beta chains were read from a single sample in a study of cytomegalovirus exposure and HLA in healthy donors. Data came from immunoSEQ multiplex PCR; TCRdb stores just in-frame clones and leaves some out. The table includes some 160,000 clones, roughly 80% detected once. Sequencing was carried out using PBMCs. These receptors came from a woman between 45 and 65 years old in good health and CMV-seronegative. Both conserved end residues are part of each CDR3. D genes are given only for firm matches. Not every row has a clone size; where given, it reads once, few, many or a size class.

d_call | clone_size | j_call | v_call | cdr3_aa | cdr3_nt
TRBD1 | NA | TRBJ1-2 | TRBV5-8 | CASSFRQGQNYGYTF | TGTGCCAGCAGCTTTAGACAGGGGCAAAACTATGGCTACACCTTC
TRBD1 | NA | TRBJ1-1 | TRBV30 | CARRTGTNTEAFF | TGTGCCAGAAGGACAGGGACGAACACTGAAGCTTTCTTT
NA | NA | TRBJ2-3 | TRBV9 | CASSVAGGRDTQYF | TGTGCCAGCAGCGTAGCTGGGGGGAGGGATACGCAGTATTTT
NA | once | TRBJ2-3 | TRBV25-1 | CASSDFPGEDTQYF | TGTGCCAGCAGTGACTTCCCGGGGGAGGATACGCAGTATTTT
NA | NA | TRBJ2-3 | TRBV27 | CASAPGFADTQYF | TGTGCCAGCGCCCCAGGGTTCGCGGATACGCAGTATTTT
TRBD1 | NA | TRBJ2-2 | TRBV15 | CATSRGTGAITGELFF | TGTGCCACCAGCAGGGGGACAGGAGCGATCACCGGGGAGCTGTTTTTT
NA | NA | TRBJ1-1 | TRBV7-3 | CASSLMGGVNTEAFF | TGTGCCAGCAGCTTAATGGGAGGAGTGAACACTGAAGCTTTCTTT
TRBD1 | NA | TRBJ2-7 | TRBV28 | CASSLIGTGISPYEQYF | TGTGCCAGCAGTTTGATCGGGACAGGGATTTCCCCCTACGAGCAGTACTTC
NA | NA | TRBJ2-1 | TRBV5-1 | CASFKGGAENEQFF | TGCGCCAGCTTCAAGGGGGGGGCAGAAAATGAGCAGTTCTTC
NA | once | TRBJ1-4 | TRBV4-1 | CASSQDPYMWGQGYRREKLFF | TGCGCCAGCAGCCAAGATCCCTATATGTGGGGGCAGGGCTACAGGAGGGAAAAACTGTTTTTT
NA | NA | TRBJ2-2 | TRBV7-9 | CASSLGGINTGELFF | TGTGCCAGCAGCTTGGGGGGAATCAACACCGGGGAGCTGTTTTTT
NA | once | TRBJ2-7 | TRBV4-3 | CASSQEVNRRWSSYEQYF | TGCGCCAGCAGCCAAGAAGTGAACAGACGCTGGTCCTCCTACGAGCAGTACTTC
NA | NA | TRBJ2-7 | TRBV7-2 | CASSLVFQGSYEQYF | TGTGCCAGCAGCTTAGTTTTCCAGGGCTCCTACGAGCAGTACTTC
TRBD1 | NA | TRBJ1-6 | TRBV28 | CASSLGQGAGNSPLHF | TGTGCCAGCAGTTTGGGACAGGGTGCGGGTAATTCACCCCTCCACTTT
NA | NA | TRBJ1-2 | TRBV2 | CASSGDYQAGYTF | TGTGCCAGCAGTGGAGATTATCAGGCAGGCTACACCTTC
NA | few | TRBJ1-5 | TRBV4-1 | CASSQVRFVGSILVDQPQHF | TGCGCCAGCAGCCAAGTACGTTTCGTGGGTAGCATATTAGTAGATCAGCCCCAGCATTTT